This note documents a single TCR beta chain sequence. Assay: immunoSEQ multiplex PCR; the TCRdb copy retains only in-frame clones and omits some. The sample yields 300,000 or so clones, roughly 86% seen once. These data originate in a study of blood T cell repertoires in COVID-19. Study-wide background: There were acute and convalescent COVID-19 samples, and they came from the United States, Italy and Spain. Sources were T cells, B-cell-depleted T cells, or PBMCs; the material itself was cDNA or gDNA.

From germline, CDR1 is SEHNR and CDR2 FQNEAQ (reference sequence). The CDR3 is 12 residues long. Trimming removed 2 bases from V and 5 bases from J, with 5 bases in between. The genes are TRBV7-9 and TRBJ2-3, with D perhaps TRBD1 (5 bases). This receptor was identified in a man between 70 and 80 years old with acute or convalescent COVID-19. Sample: peripheral blood. The chain's CDR3 is CASSLTGDTQYF. The CDR3 DNA sequence: TGTGCCAGCAGCTTAACAGGAGATACGCAGTATTTT.